Listed here is a single TCR beta chain. What it binds is not known. Per germline, CDR1 SGHNT and CDR2 YYREEE (reference sequence). The CDR3 runs to 15 residues. V was clipped by 4 bases and J by 4 bases; unmatched bases: 9. This entry comes from a study of T cell responses to AZD1222 COVID-19 vaccine. Whole-study findings and limits: Only 5 or 6 AZD1222 recipients were seropositive at baseline. Spike-specific TCR breadth and depth both grew after two AZD1222 doses.

Sequencing used immunoSEQ multiplex PCR; TCRdb keeps in-frame clones, though not all of them. The sample yields under 200,000 clones, over 85% seen once. The sequence was collected from an adult who received the MenACWY meningococcal vaccine as a control. The chain carries TRBV5-4 and TRBJ1-2, with 8 bases that match TRBD1. The specimen comprised peripheral blood, sampled 28 days after the second dose of the MenACWY control vaccine. The CDR3 here is CASSPGQGITYGYTF. CDR3 in DNA: TGTGCCAGCAGCCCCGGACAGGGTATAACCTATGGCTACACCTTC.